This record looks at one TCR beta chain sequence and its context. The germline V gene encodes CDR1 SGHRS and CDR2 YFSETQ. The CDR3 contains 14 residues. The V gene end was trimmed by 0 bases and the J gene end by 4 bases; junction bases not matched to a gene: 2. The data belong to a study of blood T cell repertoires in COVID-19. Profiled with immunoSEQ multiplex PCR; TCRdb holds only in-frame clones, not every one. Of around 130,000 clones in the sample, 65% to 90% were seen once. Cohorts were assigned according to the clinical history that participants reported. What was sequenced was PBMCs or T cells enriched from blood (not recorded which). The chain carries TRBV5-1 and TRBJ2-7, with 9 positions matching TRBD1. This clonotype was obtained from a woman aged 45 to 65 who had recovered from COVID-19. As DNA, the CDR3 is TGCGCCAGCAGCTTGGGGACAGGGGAATACGAGCAGTACTTC. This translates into CASSLGTGEYEQYF.